This T cell receptor (beta chain) derives from a study of shared T cell receptors in the human thymus listed by TCRdb under 2021. Context from the whole study: The study examined how self-reactive, shared T-cell receptor alpha chains are generated in the human thymus.

Libraries were made using the immunoSEQ multiplex PCR assay. TCRdb's version of the immuneACCESS table is confined to in-frame rearrangements and falls short of the full clone set. An unresolved V gene accounts for under half of the shortfall where checked; the remainder is of unknown origin. In this sample the table shows hundreds of thousands of clones, approximately 87% of which occur a single time. Approximately 0.0097% of the sample comes from the top ten. The junction shows trimming of 2 bases on V and 3 bases on J, plus 11 bases between the germline ends. As encoded in the germline V gene (reference sequence), CDR1 is MNHEY while CDR2 is SMNVEV. The CDR3, cysteine through phenylalanine, is 14 amino acids long. The read is trimmed to its CDR3 DNA, 42 bases read in frame from base 1. Note on this clone: Its antigen is unknown. No much larger clonotype is one base removed from it; base qualities were not supplied.

The sample was also reused in another study, on human thymus T cells. The second source states: In Finland, the donors were immunologically healthy infants who were having open corrective cardiac surgery for congenital heart defects. The thymus tissue came from surgical resects taken out during corrective cardiac surgery. Usage of V and J gene segments appeared to be biased in both the thymic and the peripheral blood repertoires. The related research reported highly overlapping thymic TCR repertoires among unrelated individuals. TCR alpha and beta repertoires from fewer than ten infant thymus samples and four related peripheral blood samples were characterized in the study. Donor ages ranging from 7 to 244 days were recorded, and a handful of male and two female infants were included in the cohort. Thymocytes were mechanically released from the tissue and were stored as pellets of about 10-30 million cells at -70 degrees C. Genomic DNA was extracted from frozen cell pellets with a QIAsymphony instrument. TCRB and TCRAD loci were amplified from a standardized quantity of quality-controlled genomic DNA using the immunoSEQ multiplex PCR assay. The amplicons covered the V(D)J region and were long enough to include the CDR3 and to identify the V and J genes. Through the commercial immunoSEQ service, the amplicons were sequenced on an Illumina platform. Primer bias and sequencing errors were corrected as previously described, and TCRAD and TCRB definitions were based on the IMGT database. The repertoires were analysed using immunoSEQ Analyzer 3.0 and VDJTools for basic statistics, V/J segment usage, diversity estimates, rarefaction and pairwise overlap. To estimate diversity, the Chao1, ChaoE, Efron-Thisted, Shannon and inverse Simpson indices were applied, and diversity was also estimated on datasets down-sampled to the smallest sample. Repertoire overlap was assessed by strict matching of CDR3 nucleotide sequence, V gene and J gene, and clustering was done by Jaccard-based multidimensional scaling. On average, roughly 740,000 unique TCRB clonotypes were obtained from thymus samples, compared with approximately 84,000 from blood samples.

The sequencing sample was made of thymocytes. The chain uses TRBV27 and TRBJ2-7, with TRBD2 perhaps the D gene, on 6 matching bases. The TCR comes from a boy under three years old with a congenital heart defect. Donor details come from another sample of the same person, matched by shared clones. The CDR3: CASSLGGLNYEQYF. The DNA is as follows: TGTGCCAGCAGTTTAGGAGGGCTTAACTACGAGCAGTACTTC.